The T cell receptor beta chain under discussion was sequenced for a study of T cells in Graves' hyperthyroidism and ophthalmopathy. Amplification targeted TCR beta CDR3 regions from RNA transcripts. The HTBI primer set drove a first-round RT-PCR of the TCR CDR3. TCRdb redid the calling of the multiplex PCR reads with MiXCR, one entry per CDR3 protein. This sample has under 250,000 distinct CDR3 sequences, with about a sixth found just once. V was pared by 6 bases and J by 5 bases, with 15 bases between. Germline loops: CDR1 SGHRS, CDR2 YFSETQ. The CDR3 spans 14 residues. A remark on this clonotype: A read error may explain this, as a much larger clone is one base away.

Sequenced: blood. The chain combines TRBV5-1 with TRBJ1-5; perhaps TRBD1 as D (6 bases). This TCR came from a woman aged 50 to 60 with Graves' hyperthyroidism. CDR3 protein: CASNLTGSDQPQHF. The CDR3 DNA follows: TGCGCCAGCAACTTAACAGGGAGTGATCAGCCCCAGCATTTT. The entire variable domain, with the rest obtained from reference TRBV5-1 and TRBJ1-5, is as follows: KAGVTQTPRYLIKTRGQQVTLSCSPISGHRSVSWYQQTPGQGLQFLFEYFSETQRNKGNFPGRFSGRQFSNSRSEMNVSTLELGDSALYLCASNLTGSDQPQHFGDGTRLSIL.